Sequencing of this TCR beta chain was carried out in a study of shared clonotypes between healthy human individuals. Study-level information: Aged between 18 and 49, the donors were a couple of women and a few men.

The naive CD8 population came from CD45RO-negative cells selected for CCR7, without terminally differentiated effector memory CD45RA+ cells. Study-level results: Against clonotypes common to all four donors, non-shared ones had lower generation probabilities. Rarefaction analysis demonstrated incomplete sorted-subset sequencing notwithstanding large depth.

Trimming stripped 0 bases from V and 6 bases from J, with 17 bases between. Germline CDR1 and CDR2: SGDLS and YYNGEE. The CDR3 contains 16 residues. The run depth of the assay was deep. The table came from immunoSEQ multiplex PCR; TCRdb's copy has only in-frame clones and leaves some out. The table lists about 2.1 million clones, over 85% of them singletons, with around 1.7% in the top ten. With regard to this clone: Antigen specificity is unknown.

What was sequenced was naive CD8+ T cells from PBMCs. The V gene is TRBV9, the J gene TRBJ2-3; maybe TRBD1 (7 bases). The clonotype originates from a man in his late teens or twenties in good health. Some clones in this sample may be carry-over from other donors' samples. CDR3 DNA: TGTGCCAGCAGCGTAGAAGGAGGGGGCTCGATGGATACGCAGTATTTT. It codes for CASSVEGGGSMDTQYF.